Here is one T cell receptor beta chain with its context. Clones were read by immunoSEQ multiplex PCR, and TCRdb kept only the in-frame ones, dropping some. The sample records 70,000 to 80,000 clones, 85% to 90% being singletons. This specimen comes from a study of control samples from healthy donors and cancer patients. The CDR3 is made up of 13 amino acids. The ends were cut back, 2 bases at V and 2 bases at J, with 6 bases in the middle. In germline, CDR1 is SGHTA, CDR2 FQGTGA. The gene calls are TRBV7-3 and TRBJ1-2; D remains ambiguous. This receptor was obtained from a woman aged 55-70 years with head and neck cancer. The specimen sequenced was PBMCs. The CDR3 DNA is TGTGCCAGCAGCTTACGCGGGAACTATGGCTACACCTTC. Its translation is CASSLRGNYGYTF.